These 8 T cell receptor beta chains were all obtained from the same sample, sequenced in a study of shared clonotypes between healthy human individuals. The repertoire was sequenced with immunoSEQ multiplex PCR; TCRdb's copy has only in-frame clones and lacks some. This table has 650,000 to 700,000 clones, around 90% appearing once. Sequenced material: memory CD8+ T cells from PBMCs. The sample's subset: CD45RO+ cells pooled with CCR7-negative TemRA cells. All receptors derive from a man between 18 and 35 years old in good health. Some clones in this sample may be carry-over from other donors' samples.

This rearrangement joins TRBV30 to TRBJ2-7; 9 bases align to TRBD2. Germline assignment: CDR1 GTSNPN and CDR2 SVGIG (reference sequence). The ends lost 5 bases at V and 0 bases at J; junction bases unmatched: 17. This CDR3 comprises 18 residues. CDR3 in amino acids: CAWSLSVAGVPSSYEQYF. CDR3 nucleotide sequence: TGTGCCTGGTCTCTATCGGTAGCGGGAGTGCCGAGCTCCTACGAGCAGTACTTC.

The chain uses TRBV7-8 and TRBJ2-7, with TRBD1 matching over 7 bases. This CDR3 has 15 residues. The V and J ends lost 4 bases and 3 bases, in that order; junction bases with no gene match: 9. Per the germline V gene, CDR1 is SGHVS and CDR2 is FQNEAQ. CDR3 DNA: TGTGCCAGCAGCTCTCCCGGACAGGTCCTCTACGAGCAGTACTTC. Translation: CASSSPGQVLYEQYF.

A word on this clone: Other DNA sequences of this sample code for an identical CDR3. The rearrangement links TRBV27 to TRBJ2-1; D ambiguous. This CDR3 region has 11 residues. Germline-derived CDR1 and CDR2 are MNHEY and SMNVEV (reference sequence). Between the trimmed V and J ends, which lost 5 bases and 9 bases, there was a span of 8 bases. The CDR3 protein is CASSSEGEQFF. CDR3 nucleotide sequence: TGTGCCAGCAGTAGCGAAGGTGAGCAGTTCTTC.

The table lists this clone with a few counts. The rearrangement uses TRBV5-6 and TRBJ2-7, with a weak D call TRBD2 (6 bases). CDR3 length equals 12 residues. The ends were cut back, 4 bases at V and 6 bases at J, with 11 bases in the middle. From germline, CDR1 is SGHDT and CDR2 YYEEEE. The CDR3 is CASSRAGGEQYF. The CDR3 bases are TGTGCCAGCAGCCGAGCCGGGGGCGAGCAGTACTTC.

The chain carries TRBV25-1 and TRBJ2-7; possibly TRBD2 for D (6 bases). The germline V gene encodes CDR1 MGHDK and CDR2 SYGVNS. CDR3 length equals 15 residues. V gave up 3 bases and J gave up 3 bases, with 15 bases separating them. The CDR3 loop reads CASSEEAGSHYEQYF. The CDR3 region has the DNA TGTGCCAGCAGTGAGGAAGCGGGTTCGCACTACGAGCAGTACTTC.

The CDR3 DNA reads TGTGCCAGTAGTATAGAAACAGGGGGCTACGAGCAGTACTTC. Translating gives CASSIETGGYEQYF. The genes are TRBV19 and TRBJ2-7; 8 bases are a match to TRBD1. The V gene end was trimmed by 0 bases and the J gene end by 3 bases; junction bases not matched to a gene: 1. Germline CDR1 and CDR2: LNHDA and SQIVND (reference sequence). This CDR3 spans 14 amino acids.

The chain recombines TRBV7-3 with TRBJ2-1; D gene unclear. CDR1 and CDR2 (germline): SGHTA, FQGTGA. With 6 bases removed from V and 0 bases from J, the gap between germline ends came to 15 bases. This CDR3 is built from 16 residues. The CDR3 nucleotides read TGTGCCAGCAGGAAATTTAGCAGAATCTCCTACAATGAGCAGTTCTTC. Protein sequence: CASRKFSRISYNEQFF. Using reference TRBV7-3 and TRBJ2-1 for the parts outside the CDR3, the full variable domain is GAGVSQTPSNKVTEKGKYVELRCDPISGHTALYWYRQSLGQGPEFLIYFQGTGAADDSGLPNDRFFAVRPEGSVSTLKIQRTERGDSAVYLCASRKFSRISYNEQFFGPGTRLTVL.

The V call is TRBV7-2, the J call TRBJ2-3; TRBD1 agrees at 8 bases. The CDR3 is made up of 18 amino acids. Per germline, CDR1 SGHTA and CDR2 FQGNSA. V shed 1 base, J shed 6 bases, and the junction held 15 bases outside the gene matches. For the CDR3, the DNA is TGTGCCAGCAGCTTAGAAGGGACAGGCTTCAGACCGGTGGATACGCAGTATTTT. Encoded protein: CASSLEGTGFRPVDTQYF.